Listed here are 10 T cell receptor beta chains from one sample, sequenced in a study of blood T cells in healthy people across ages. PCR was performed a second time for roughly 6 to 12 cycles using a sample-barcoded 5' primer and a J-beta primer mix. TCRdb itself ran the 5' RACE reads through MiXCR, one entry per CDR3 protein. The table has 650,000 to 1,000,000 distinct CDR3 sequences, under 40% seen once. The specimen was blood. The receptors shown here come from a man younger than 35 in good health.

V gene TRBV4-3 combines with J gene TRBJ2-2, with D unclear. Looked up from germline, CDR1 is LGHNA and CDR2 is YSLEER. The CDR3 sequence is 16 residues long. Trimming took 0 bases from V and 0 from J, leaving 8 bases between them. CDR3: CASSQEPSPNTGELFF. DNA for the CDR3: TGCGCCAGCAGCCAAGAACCGAGCCCGAACACCGGGGAGCTGTTTTTT.

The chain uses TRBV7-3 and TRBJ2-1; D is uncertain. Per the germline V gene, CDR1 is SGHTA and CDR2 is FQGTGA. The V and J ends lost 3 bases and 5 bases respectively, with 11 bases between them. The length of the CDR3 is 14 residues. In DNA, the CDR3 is TGTGCCAGCAGCTTGGGCGGACCAAACAATGAGCAGTTCTTC. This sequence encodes CASSLGGPNNEQFF.

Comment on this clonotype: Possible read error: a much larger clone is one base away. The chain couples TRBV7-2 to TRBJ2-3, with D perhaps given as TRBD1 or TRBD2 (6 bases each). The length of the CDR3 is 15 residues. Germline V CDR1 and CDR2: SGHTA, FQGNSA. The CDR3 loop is CASSLAGGLTETQYF. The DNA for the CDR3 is TGTGCCAGCAGCTTAGCGGGGGGCCTCACAGAGACGCAGTATTTT.

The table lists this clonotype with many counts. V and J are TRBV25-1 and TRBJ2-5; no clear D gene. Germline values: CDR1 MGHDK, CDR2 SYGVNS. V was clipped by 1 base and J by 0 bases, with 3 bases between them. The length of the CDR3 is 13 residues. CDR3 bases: TGTGCCAGCAGTGAATGGGACCAAGAGACCCAGTACTTC. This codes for CASSEWDQETQYF.

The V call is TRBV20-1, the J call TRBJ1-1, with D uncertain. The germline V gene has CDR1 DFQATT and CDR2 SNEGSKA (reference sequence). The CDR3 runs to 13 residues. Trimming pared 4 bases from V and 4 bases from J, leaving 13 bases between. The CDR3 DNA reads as TGCAGTGCTAAAGGAAGTTCTCTCACTGAAGCTTTCTTT. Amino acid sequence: CSAKGSSLTEAFF.

CDR3 loop: CSARDPTGLFVNEQYF. DNA of the CDR3: TGCAGTGCTAGAGATCCAACAGGGCTTTTTGTAAATGAGCAGTACTTC. The chain has TRBV20-1 and TRBJ2-5, with D possibly matching TRBD1 (6 bases). The germline gives CDR1 DFQATT, CDR2 SNEGSKA (reference sequence). Trimming took off 0 bases at V and 11 bases at J, with 25 bases between the two ends. This CDR3 spans 16 amino acids.

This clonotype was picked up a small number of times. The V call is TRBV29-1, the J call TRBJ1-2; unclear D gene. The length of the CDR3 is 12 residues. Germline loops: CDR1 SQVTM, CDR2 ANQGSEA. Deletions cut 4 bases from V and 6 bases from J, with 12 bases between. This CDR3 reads CSVGKGVDGYTF. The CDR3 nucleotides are TGCAGCGTTGGAAAGGGTGTTGATGGCTACACCTTC.

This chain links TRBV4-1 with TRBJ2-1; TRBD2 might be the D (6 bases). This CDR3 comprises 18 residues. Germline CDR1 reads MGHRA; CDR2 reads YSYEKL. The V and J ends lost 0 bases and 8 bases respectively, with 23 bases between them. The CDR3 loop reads CASSQDGRRGDLSDEQFF. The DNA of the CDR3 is TGCGCCAGCAGCCAAGATGGTCGGCGGGGAGATCTTTCCGATGAGCAGTTCTTC.

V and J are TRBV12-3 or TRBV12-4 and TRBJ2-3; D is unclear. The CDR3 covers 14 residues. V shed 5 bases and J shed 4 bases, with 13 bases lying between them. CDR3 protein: CASSLLGTSDTQYF. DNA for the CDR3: TGTGCCAGCAGTCTGCTAGGTACGTCAGATACGCAGTATTTT.

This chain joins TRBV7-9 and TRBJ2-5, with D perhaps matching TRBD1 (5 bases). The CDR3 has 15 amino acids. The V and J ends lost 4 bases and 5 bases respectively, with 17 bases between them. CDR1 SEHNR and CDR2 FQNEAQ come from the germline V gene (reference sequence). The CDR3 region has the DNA TGTGCCAGCAGCTCCGTCCAGGGAATTGGGGAGACCCAGTACTTC. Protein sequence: CASSSVQGIGETQYF.